These 22 T cell receptor beta chains share one sample of origin, sequenced in a study of early T cells in non-severe SARS-CoV-2 infection. TCRdb independently ran MiXCR on the 5' RACE reads; one entry per CDR3 protein. Of about 69,000 distinct CDR3 sequences in the sample, 9.5% are singletons; the top ten hold under 7%. The sequencing input was whole blood. The receptors come from an adult who was a healthcare worker with PCR-confirmed SARS-CoV-2 infection or an uninfected control (not recorded which).

This clonotype turned up a few times. This chain connects TRBV7-9 to TRBJ2-1, with TRBD2 identical over 12 bases. Germline CDR1 and CDR2: SEHNR and FQNEAQ (reference sequence). The CDR3 contains 17 residues. V shed 2 bases and J 5 bases; nucleotides not matched to a gene: 7. CDR3 amino acids: CASSLKTSGRRDNEQFF. In DNA, the CDR3 is TGTGCCAGCAGCTTAAAAACTAGCGGGAGGAGGGACAATGAGCAGTTCTTC. The full variable domain, in which reference TRBV7-9 and TRBJ2-1 provide the parts outside the CDR3, is DTGVSQNPRHKITKRGQNVTFRCDPISEHNRLYWYRQTLGQGPEFLTYFQNEAQLEKSRLLSDRFSAERPKGSFSTLEIQRTEQGDSAMYLCASSLKTSGRRDNEQFFGPGTRLTVL.

A remark on this clonotype: A much larger clone differs by one base, so this may be a read error. This sequence joins TRBV5-6 and TRBJ2-5; 7 bases map to TRBD1. Germline CDR1 is SGHDT and CDR2 is YYEEEE. The V segment lost 2 bases and the J segment 2 bases; nucleotides outside the gene matches: 15. This CDR3 contains 18 residues. CDR3 amino acids: CASSLEMVTGWAQETQYF. Here the CDR3 DNA reads TGTGCCAGCAGCTTAGAGATGGTGACAGGGTGGGCTCAAGAGACCCAGTACTTC.

The V gene is TRBV3-1, the J gene TRBJ2-1; D may match TRBD1 or TRBD2 (6 bases each). The CDR3 consists of 14 residues. V was cut by 7 bases and J by 6 bases, with 16 bases left in between. In germline, CDR1 is LGHDT, CDR2 YNNKEL (reference sequence). This chain's CDR3 is CASTLFGGSNEQFF. CDR3 in DNA: TGTGCCAGCACCCTTTTCGGGGGCAGCAATGAGCAGTTCTTC.

This clonotype turned up a few times. The V call is TRBV10-3, the J call TRBJ2-3, with 9 bases lining up with TRBD1. The CDR3 consists of 15 residues. The trim removed 6 bases at V and 6 bases at J, leaving 10 bases unmatched. CDR1 and CDR2 (germline): ENHRY, SYGVKD. CDR3 residues: CAIRDRGGPSDTQYF. The DNA of the CDR3 is TGTGCCATCAGAGACAGGGGGGGACCGTCTGATACGCAGTATTTT.

This clonotype has at least ten counts. The gene calls are TRBV7-6 and TRBJ2-5, with D perhaps TRBD2 (5 bases). Trimming shortened V by 5 bases and J by 4 bases, and 11 bases separated the two germline ends. CDR3 size: 13 residues. From germline, CDR1 is SGHVS and CDR2 FNYEAQ. The CDR3 DNA is TGTGCCAGCAGCACAGCCCGGGGAGAGACCCAGTACTTC. Protein sequence: CASSTARGETQYF.

This clonotype was recorded at least ten times. The chain recombines TRBV10-3 with TRBJ1-5; 7 nucleotides agree with TRBD1. The CDR3 consists of 15 residues. Trimming removed 6 bases from V and 0 bases from J; junction bases left unmatched: 5. Germline V gene lookup returns CDR1 ENHRY and CDR2 SYGVKD. CDR3 in amino acids: CAISAGGDSNQPQHF. CDR3 sequence (DNA): TGTGCCATCAGCGCAGGGGGGGATAGCAATCAGCCCCAGCATTTT.

This clonotype has at least ten counts. The chain is built from TRBV12-3 or TRBV12-4 and TRBJ2-7; the D is unclear. The V end lost 1 base, the J end lost 9 bases, and 7 bases lay between the germline ends. The CDR3 is 11 residues long. The CDR3 region has the DNA TGTGCCAGCAGTTTAGGCGGCTCGCAGTACTTC. It codes for CASSLGGSQYF.

Only a few counts were recorded for this clonotype. J is TRBJ1-1 and V is TRBV20-1; D might be TRBD1 (5 bases). The CDR3 is made up of 13 amino acids. Trimming shortened V by 6 bases and J by 11 bases, and 22 bases separated the two germline ends. Germline CDR1 and CDR2: DFQATT and SNEGSKA (reference sequence). The CDR3 bases are TGCAGTGCCGATGGGGACGGGGCCTTAGTGGCTTTCTTT. It specifies CSADGDGALVAFF.

This clonotype appeared a few times. The genes are TRBV20-1 and TRBJ1-6; D is possibly TRBD1 (6 bases). The CDR3 extends over 14 amino acids. Germline V lookup: CDR1 DFQATT, CDR2 SNEGSKA (reference sequence). The ends were cut back, 3 bases at V and 9 bases at J, with 15 bases in the middle. CDR3 in amino acids: CSASSGTRSSPLHF. The CDR3 DNA is TGCAGTGCTAGTTCCGGGACAAGGAGTTCACCCCTCCACTTT.

This clonotype was detected a few times. The CDR3 nucleotides read TGCGCCAGCACGTCCGGGGATTCCAACACTGAAGCTTTCTTT. It specifies CASTSGDSNTEAFF. V and J are TRBV10-1 and TRBJ1-1; D gene uncertain. V lost 7 bases and J 2 bases, leaving 14 bases between the germline ends. Germline V CDR1 and CDR2: WNHNN, SYGVQD (reference sequence). The CDR3 is 14 amino acids.

This clonotype appeared many times. This chain connects TRBV6-2 or TRBV6-3 to TRBJ1-1; possibly TRBD1 for D (5 bases). V lost 4 bases and J 2 bases, leaving 17 bases between the germline ends. The CDR3 consists of 16 residues. CDR1 and CDR2 from the germline V gene are MNHEY and SVGEGT. CDR3 amino acids: CASSSTPGRVNTEAFF. CDR3 coding DNA: TGTGCCAGCAGTTCTACTCCGGGACGGGTAAACACTGAAGCTTTCTTT.

This chain uses TRBV11-2 with TRBJ2-3; a possible D gene is TRBD2 (5 bases). The length of the CDR3 is 15 residues. V was clipped by 5 bases and J by 5 bases, with 17 bases between them. Germline CDR1 reads SGHAT; CDR2 reads FQNNGV. CDR3 nucleotides: TGTGCCAGCAGCCCCGGAGGAAGGGTATTAGATACGCAGTATTTT. Translating it yields CASSPGGRVLDTQYF.

V usage is TRBV11-2 and J usage is TRBJ2-2, with TRBD1 identical over 7 bases. The CDR3 runs 16 residues. J gave up 5 bases and V 0 bases, and 6 bases lay outside the gene matches. CDR1 is SGHAT and CDR2 is FQNNGV in the germline V gene. CDR3 DNA: TGTGCCAGCAGCTTAGATTTAACAGGGGATACCGGGGAGCTGTTTTTT. This gives the protein CASSLDLTGDTGELFF. Full variable domain (outside the CDR3, taken from reference TRBV11-2 and TRBJ2-2): EAGVAQSPRYKIIEKRQSVAFWCNPISGHATLYWYQQILGQGPKLLIQFQNNGVVDDSQLPKDRFSAERLKGVDSTLKIQPAKLEDSAVYLCASSLDLTGDTGELFFGEGSRLTVL.

This clonotype was seen only a few times. The V and J genes are TRBV20-1 and TRBJ1-4, with D uncertain. V lost 4 bases, J lost 0 bases, and 18 bases lay in between. The germline gives CDR1 DFQATT, CDR2 SNEGSKA (reference sequence). The CDR3 extends over 17 amino acids. CDR3 protein: CSATEAFQEATNEKLFF. The CDR3 DNA reads TGCAGTGCTACGGAGGCTTTCCAGGAGGCAACTAATGAAAAACTGTTTTTT.

Many counts were recorded for this clonotype. The chain recombines TRBV7-2 with TRBJ2-7; 7 bases match TRBD2. The CDR3 loop spans 15 amino acids. Germline V gives CDR1 SGHTA, CDR2 FQGNSA. J lost 3 bases, V lost 6 bases, and 11 bases had no gene match. In nucleotides, the CDR3 is TGTGCCAGCAGTAAGGAGGCGGGAGTCCACTACGAGCAGTACTTC. This translates into CASSKEAGVHYEQYF.

The V gene is TRBV29-1, the J gene TRBJ1-1; TRBD1 is a possible D gene (6 bases). From germline, CDR1 is SQVTM and CDR2 ANQGSEA. The CDR3 is 13 amino acids. Trimming removed 3 bases at V and 4 bases at J, with 12 bases between. Here the CDR3 DNA reads TGCAGCGTTGACCGGGGGGCAAGCACTGAAGCTTTCTTT. Protein: CSVDRGASTEAFF.

V gene TRBV12-3 or TRBV12-4 combines with J gene TRBJ2-2, with 7 bases identical to TRBD2. V was clipped by 1 base and J by 6 bases; unmatched bases: 2. This CDR3 is built from 14 residues. CDR3 DNA sequence: TGTGCCAGCAGTTTAGATGCGGGGGCCGGGGAGCTGTTTTTT. Translation: CASSLDAGAGELFF.

This clonotype was counted between two and nine times. V is TRBV7-9 and J is TRBJ2-1; no firm D call. This CDR3 region has 14 residues. Trimming removed 5 bases from V and 2 bases from J, with 10 bases in between. Germline CDR1 is SEHNR and CDR2 is FQNEAQ (reference sequence). CDR3 region: CASSARLAYNEQFF. CDR3 coding DNA: TGTGCCAGCAGCGCTAGATTGGCCTACAATGAGCAGTTCTTC. Drawing the rest from reference TRBV7-9 and TRBJ2-1, the complete variable domain is DTGVSQNPRHKITKRGQNVTFRCDPISEHNRLYWYRQTLGQGPEFLTYFQNEAQLEKSRLLSDRFSAERPKGSFSTLEIQRTEQGDSAMYLCASSARLAYNEQFFGPGTRLTVL.

The chain couples TRBV6-2 or TRBV6-3 to TRBJ1-1; D might be TRBD1 (6 bases). Trimming took 6 bases from V and 5 from J, leaving 22 bases between them. Germline V lookup: CDR1 MNHEY, CDR2 SVGEGT. The CDR3 sequence is 16 residues long. The CDR3 sequence: CASRPLGGGLGTEAFF. The CDR3 nucleotides are TGTGCCAGCAGGCCCCTTGGGGGGGGGCTAGGAACTGAAGCTTTCTTT.

This clonotype was counted a few times. The chain carries TRBV5-1 and TRBJ1-5; D unresolved. The V gene lost 0 bases and the J gene lost 0 bases, with 7 bases spanning the gap. This CDR3 region has 15 residues. The germline CDR1 and CDR2 sequences are SGHRS and YFSETQ. For the CDR3, the DNA is TGCGCCAGCAGCTTGGAGGGAGCTAGCAATCAGCCCCAGCATTTT. Protein: CASSLEGASNQPQHF.

The chain uses TRBV12-3 or TRBV12-4 and TRBJ2-5; the match to TRBD2 covers 8 bases. The ends lost 6 bases at V and 5 bases at J; junction bases unmatched: 11. The CDR3 is made up of 15 amino acids. Written as DNA, the CDR3 is TGTGCCAGCAGGGCGGGACTAGGAAGTGTGGAGACCCAGTACTTC. Protein: CASRAGLGSVETQYF.

The chain joins TRBV7-8 to TRBJ2-7; a weak D match, TRBD2 (5 bases). V gave up 1 base and J gave up 1 base, with 5 bases separating them. The CDR3 runs 13 residues. Germline V CDR1 and CDR2: SGHVS, FQNEAQ. The CDR3 nucleotides are TGTGCCAGCAGCTTAGGGAGGTCCTACGAGCAGTACTTC. Translating it yields CASSLGRSYEQYF.